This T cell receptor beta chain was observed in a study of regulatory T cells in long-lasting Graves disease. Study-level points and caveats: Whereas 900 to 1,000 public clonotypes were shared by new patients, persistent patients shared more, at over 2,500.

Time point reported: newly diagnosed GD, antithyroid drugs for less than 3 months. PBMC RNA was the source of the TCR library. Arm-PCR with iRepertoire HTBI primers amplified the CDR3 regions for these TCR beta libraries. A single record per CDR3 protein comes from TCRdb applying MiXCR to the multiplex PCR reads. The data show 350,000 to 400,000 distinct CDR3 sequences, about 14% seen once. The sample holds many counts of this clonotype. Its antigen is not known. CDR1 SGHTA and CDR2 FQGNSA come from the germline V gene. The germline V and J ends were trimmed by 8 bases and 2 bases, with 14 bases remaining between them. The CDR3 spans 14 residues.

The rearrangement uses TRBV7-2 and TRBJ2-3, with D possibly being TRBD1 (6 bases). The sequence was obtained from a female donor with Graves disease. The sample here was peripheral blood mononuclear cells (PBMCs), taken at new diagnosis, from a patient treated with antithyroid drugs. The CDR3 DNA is TGTGCCAGCTCGCAGGGGCCCTACACAGATACGCAGTATTTT. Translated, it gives CASSQGPYTDTQYF.